This passage covers 20 T cell receptor beta chains from one sample sequenced in a study of shared T cell receptors in the human thymus. Assay: immunoSEQ multiplex PCR; the TCRdb copy retains only in-frame clones and omits some. The table includes over 650,000 clones, around 87% detected once. These data were also reused for a study on human thymus T cells.

Sequencing used thymocytes. The receptors shown here come from a boy under three years old with a congenital heart defect.

In this sample, this clone turned up once. The chain is built from TRBV30 and TRBJ1-4; no reliable D call. Deletions cut 0 bases from V and 3 bases from J, with 11 bases between. Germline-derived CDR1 and CDR2 are GTSNPN and SVGIG (reference sequence). The CDR3 spans 15 residues. In DNA, the CDR3 is TGTGCCTGGAGTGTAATGTTACGAGCTAATGAAAAACTGTTTTTT. Amino acids: CAWSVMLRANEKLFF.

V gene TRBV7-2 combines with J gene TRBJ1-1; D may be TRBD1 (5 bases). Germline V CDR1 and CDR2: SGHTA, FQGNSA. The V gene lost 1 base and the J gene lost 1 base, with 22 bases spanning the gap. The CDR3 is 19 amino acids. In DNA, the CDR3 is TGTGCCAGCAGCTTAGAGGTTGGCGGTCCGGGGGATACGAACACTGAAGCTTTCTTT. This gives the protein CASSLEVGGPGDTNTEAFF.

The J gene is TRBJ1-4, the V gene TRBV9; 7 bases match TRBD1. CDR1 SGDLS and CDR2 YYNGEE come from the germline V gene. J was trimmed by 7 bases and V by 4 bases; bases with no gene match: 7. This CDR3 has 14 residues. This CDR3 is CASSTGTAFEKLFF. Here the CDR3 DNA reads TGTGCCAGCAGCACCGGGACAGCCTTTGAAAAACTGTTTTTT.

The V and J genes are TRBV7-2 and TRBJ2-7; TRBD1 matches 9 bases. CDR3 length: 19 amino acids. The J segment lost 8 bases and the V segment lost 4 bases, leaving 24 bases of the junction unmatched. Per germline, CDR1 SGHTA and CDR2 FQGNSA. This CDR3 reads CASSSPGTGTGSLNCKQYF. The DNA of the CDR3 is TGTGCCAGCAGCTCGCCTGGAACCGGGACAGGGTCATTAAATTGCAAGCAGTACTTC.

The J gene is TRBJ2-3, the V gene TRBV7-3; a possible D gene is TRBD2 (7 bases). V was trimmed by 4 bases and J by 4 bases, leaving 15 bases between them. The CDR3 is 15 residues long. CDR1 is SGHTA, CDR2 FQGTGA, per germline. This CDR3 reads CASSSTGGRADTQYF. CDR3 DNA sequence: TGTGCCAGCAGCTCTACGGGGGGCCGGGCAGATACGCAGTATTTT.

The genes are TRBV28 and TRBJ2-7; 10 bases align to TRBD2. Per germline, CDR1 MDHEN and CDR2 SYDVKM. CDR3 length: 16 residues. Trimming took 7 bases from V and 5 from J; bases not matched to a gene: 14. Here the CDR3 reads CASTRPTSGLLHEQYF. The CDR3 DNA follows: TGTGCCAGCACCCGACCGACTAGCGGGTTGCTCCACGAGCAGTACTTC.

The chain couples TRBV30 to TRBJ2-3, with 11 nucleotides matching TRBD2. The CDR3 contains 17 residues. J lost 0 bases, V lost 1 base, and 6 bases had no gene match. From germline, CDR1 is GTSNPN and CDR2 SVGIG (reference sequence). DNA of the CDR3: TGTGCCTGGAGTGGCAGCGGACTAGCGGGTAGCACAGATACGCAGTATTTT. Translated, it gives CAWSGSGLAGSTDTQYF.

CDR3: CSVEDLSAYEQFF. In DNA, the CDR3 is TGCAGCGTTGAAGATCTATCCGCCTATGAGCAGTTCTTC. The chain couples TRBV29-1 to TRBJ2-1, with unresolved D. V was clipped by 0 bases and J by 8 bases, with 11 bases between them. CDR1 and CDR2 (germline): SQVTM, ANQGSEA. The CDR3 is made up of 13 amino acids.

The V call is TRBV6-6, the J call TRBJ1-5; the match to TRBD1 covers 8 bases. J was trimmed by 3 bases and V by 6 bases; bases with no gene match: 10. Germline lookup yields CDR1 MNHNY and CDR2 SVGAGI (reference sequence). The CDR3 covers 16 residues. The CDR3 sequence: CASSPKGTGVNQPQHF. DNA for the CDR3: TGTGCCAGCAGCCCGAAAGGGACAGGTGTCAATCAGCCCCAGCATTTT.

The CDR3 spells CASSVGGTRNEQFF. For the CDR3, the DNA is TGCGCCAGCAGTGTTGGCGGGACTCGGAATGAGCAGTTCTTC. V usage is TRBV10-1 and J usage is TRBJ2-1; D may be TRBD2 (6 bases). The CDR3 totals 14 residues. CDR1 is WNHNN, CDR2 SYGVQD, per germline (reference sequence). V lost 4 bases, J lost 7 bases, and 14 bases lay in between.

V and J are TRBV6-5 and TRBJ1-1; 8 positions agree with TRBD1. This CDR3 contains 15 residues. V lost 6 bases to trimming and J lost 1 base; unmatched junction nucleotides: 7. CDR1 and CDR2 (germline): MNHEY, SVGAGI. The CDR3 region has the DNA TGTGCCAGCAGGCAGGGGGCGCGTAGGAACACTGAAGCTTTCTTT. Translating it yields CASRQGARRNTEAFF.

The chain links TRBV5-6 to TRBJ1-3; 10 bases map to TRBD1. CDR3 length: 15 residues. Germline V gene lookup returns CDR1 SGHDT and CDR2 YYEEEE. The J segment lost 4 bases and the V segment lost 5 bases, leaving 6 bases of the junction unmatched. DNA of the CDR3: TGTGCCAGCAGTTCGGGACAGGGGAAAGGAAACACCATATATTTT. This codes for CASSSGQGKGNTIYF. Full variable domain (remainder filled in from reference TRBV5-6 and TRBJ1-3): DAGVTQSPTHLIKTRGQQVTLRCSPKSGHDTVSWYQQALGQGPQFIFQYYEEEERQRGNFPDRFSGHQFPNYSSELNVNALLLGDSALYLCASSSGQGKGNTIYFGEGSWLTVV.

The chain has TRBV6-1 and TRBJ1-2; 11 positions agree with TRBD1. Germline lookup yields CDR1 MNHNS and CDR2 SASEGT. This CDR3 spans 15 amino acids. The V segment lost 5 bases and the J segment 6 bases; nucleotides outside the gene matches: 8. CDR3 DNA: TGTGCCAGCAGTAAGGACAGGGGGCGGTATGATGGCTACACCTTC. Its translation: CASSKDRGRYDGYTF.

This rearrangement joins TRBV7-2 to TRBJ1-2, with 7 bases fitting TRBD1. The junction had 11 bases not matched to a gene; V was cut back by 5 bases and J by 8 bases. CDR1 and CDR2 (germline): SGHTA, FQGNSA. This CDR3 is 14 amino acids long. This CDR3 reads CASSHGSRGNGYTF. CDR3 sequence (DNA): TGTGCCAGCAGCCATGGGTCCAGGGGGAACGGCTACACCTTC.

This clone was picked up one time. The rearrangement links TRBV7-9 to TRBJ2-5, with D possibly being TRBD1 (6 bases). Trimming cost V 5 bases and J 4 bases, with 11 bases left between them. From germline, CDR1 is SEHNR and CDR2 FQNEAQ (reference sequence). CDR3 length equals 13 residues. This chain's CDR3 is CASSKRGRETQYF. The CDR3 DNA reads as TGTGCCAGCAGCAAGAGGGGGAGAGAGACCCAGTACTTC.

The chain recombines TRBV6-6 with TRBJ2-7; D is unresolved. The V and J ends lost 6 bases and 2 bases respectively, with 14 bases between them. Germline lookup yields CDR1 MNHNY and CDR2 SVGAGI (reference sequence). The CDR3 is 14 residues long. The CDR3 sequence is CASSKPIPAYEQYF. CDR3 in DNA: TGTGCCAGCAGCAAACCTATCCCTGCCTACGAGCAGTACTTC.

This chain uses TRBV9 with TRBJ2-7; the match to TRBD1 covers 10 bases. Germline V gene lookup returns CDR1 SGDLS and CDR2 YYNGEE. The CDR3 is 14 amino acids. The V and J ends lost 2 bases and 2 bases, in that order; junction bases with no gene match: 1. CDR3 in DNA: TGTGCCAGCAGCGTCGGGACAGGGGCCTACGAGCAGTACTTC. This codes for CASSVGTGAYEQYF.

The chain has TRBV29-1 and TRBJ2-1; possibly TRBD2 for D (5 bases). CDR3 size: 14 residues. Deletions cut 3 bases from V and 6 bases from J, with 15 bases between. The V gene's germline CDR1 is SQVTM and CDR2 ANQGSEA. CDR3 DNA: TGCAGCGTTGACCCGGGAATTTTTGGCAATGAGCAGTTCTTC. Translated, it gives CSVDPGIFGNEQFF.

The chain combines TRBV28 with TRBJ2-7; 8 bases map to TRBD1. V was clipped by 6 bases and J by 3 bases; unmatched bases: 13. Germline V gene data show CDR1 as MDHEN and CDR2 as SYDVKM. CDR3 length: 16 residues. In DNA form, the CDR3 reads TGTGCCAGCAGCATAGTCCAGGGGGCCCGGAACTACGAGCAGTACTTC. Encoded protein: CASSIVQGARNYEQYF.

The chain employs TRBV19 and TRBJ2-3, with TRBD2 identical over 11 bases. The CDR3 consists of 15 residues. CDR1 LNHDA and CDR2 SQIVND come from the germline V gene (reference sequence). V was pared by 4 bases and J by 2 bases, with 2 bases of the junction left unmatched. The CDR3 coding sequence is TGTGCCAGTAGTAGACTAGCGGGATTCACAGATACGCAGTATTTT. This gives the protein CASSRLAGFTDTQYF.